This T cell receptor (beta chain) was observed in a study of blood T cell repertoires in COVID-19. Study-wide background: COVID-19 samples, acute and convalescent, were from the United States, Italy and Spain. In each case, the material was cDNA or gDNA derived from T cells, B-cell-depleted T cells, or PBMCs.

The CDR3 sequence is 15 residues long. In germline, CDR1 is MGHRA, CDR2 YSYEKL. Trimming pared 0 bases from V and 5 bases from J, leaving 11 bases between. Seattle-derived patients entered the study during active infection and were followed longitudinally. Per the original methods: Estimated nucleated cell counts came from reference gene primer amplification. TCRdb's table, derived via immunoSEQ multiplex PCR, lists solely in-frame clones and lacks some. Clone size and the V and J calls come from that table; the DNA yielded D and trimming. The profile shows about 170,000 clones, 84% of them singletons.

Input material: peripheral blood. The V and J genes are TRBV4-1 and TRBJ1-5; D is possibly TRBD1 (6 bases). This TCR derives from a woman of 80 years or more with COVID-19, enrolled during active disease. CDR3: CASSQDWQGYQPQHF. CDR3 nucleotides: TGCGCCAGCAGCCAAGACTGGCAGGGGTATCAGCCCCAGCATTTT.